Each of the 30 T cell receptor beta chains below was sequenced from the same sample in a study of blood T cell repertoires in COVID-19. The protocol was immunoSEQ multiplex PCR, while the TCRdb copy is restricted to in-frame clones and leaves out a portion. The table records about 160,000 clones, roughly 88% of them present only once. Specimen: peripheral blood. These receptors were obtained from a man of 80 years or more with COVID-19, enrolled during active disease.

This clone appeared a few times. Other DNA sequences in the same sample also yield this CDR3. The chain carries TRBV5-4 and TRBJ1-4; the match to TRBD1 covers 8 bases. This CDR3 contains 15 residues. Losses at the gene ends were 4 bases for V and 2 bases for J; bases not matched to a gene: 4. Germline V gene sequence: CDR1 SGHNT, CDR2 YYREEE (reference sequence). CDR3 region: CASSLDRGTNEKLFF. The CDR3 DNA follows: TGTGCCAGCAGCCTAGACAGGGGTACTAATGAAAAACTGTTTTTT.

The chain recombines TRBV19 with TRBJ1-5; D is uncertain. V shed 6 bases and J shed 0 bases, with 12 bases lying between them. This CDR3 spans 15 amino acids. Germline values: CDR1 LNHDA, CDR2 SQIVND (reference sequence). CDR3 sequence (DNA): TGTGCCAGTAGAGTGACAAGCCTTAGCAATCAGCCCCAGCATTTT. It encodes CASRVTSLSNQPQHF.

The V call is TRBV9, the J call TRBJ1-6; D gene ambiguous. The CDR3 loop spans 14 amino acids. Trimming shortened V by 0 bases and J by 4 bases, and 5 bases separated the two germline ends. In germline, CDR1 is SGDLS, CDR2 YYNGEE. This chain's CDR3 is CASSVDTYNSPLHF. The CDR3 DNA follows: TGTGCCAGCAGCGTAGACACGTATAATTCACCCCTCCACTTT.

This clone has just a few counts. The chain carries TRBV11-3 and TRBJ1-2; possibly TRBD1 for D (5 bases). The V gene's germline CDR1 is SGHNT and CDR2 YENEEA. The CDR3 runs 17 residues. Trimming stripped 5 bases from V and 0 bases from J, with 19 bases between. The CDR3 loop is CASSASYGGRPNYGYTF. The CDR3 DNA reads TGTGCCAGCAGCGCCAGCTATGGGGGGAGACCTAACTATGGCTACACCTTC.

This clone came up a few times. The V gene is TRBV5-1, the J gene TRBJ1-2; 9 bases are a match to TRBD1. The CDR3 length is 14 residues. With 4 bases clipped from V and 7 bases from J, the junction kept 8 bases outside the gene matches. Per germline, CDR1 SGHRS and CDR2 YFSETQ. The CDR3 is CASSPTGGSLGYTF. CDR3 DNA: TGCGCCAGCAGCCCAACAGGGGGCTCCCTTGGCTACACCTTC.

This rearrangement joins TRBV5-1 to TRBJ1-1; D unclear. This CDR3 contains 15 residues. Per germline, CDR1 SGHRS and CDR2 YFSETQ. V gave up 0 bases and J gave up 1 base, with 10 bases separating them. The CDR3 protein is CASSLAPGANTEAFF. CDR3 DNA: TGCGCCAGCAGCTTGGCCCCAGGCGCGAACACTGAAGCTTTCTTT.

The chain links TRBV11-1 to TRBJ1-1, with TRBD1 matching over 7 bases. Germline values: CDR1 SGHAT, CDR2 FQDESV (reference sequence). The CDR3 covers 16 residues. V lost 1 base, J lost 1 base, and 6 bases stayed unmatched. The CDR3 is CASSLGGTVPNTEAFF. Here the CDR3 DNA reads TGTGCCAGCAGCTTAGGGGGGACAGTACCGAACACTGAAGCTTTCTTT.

The rearrangement uses TRBV5-8 and TRBJ1-6; 9 bases match TRBD1. This CDR3 region has 14 residues. Germline V gene sequence: CDR1 SGHTS, CDR2 YDEGEE. Trimming took 4 bases from V and 8 from J; bases not matched to a gene: 4. The CDR3 here is CASSHRDRDSPLHF. In nucleotides, the CDR3 is TGTGCCAGCAGCCACCGGGACAGGGATTCACCCCTCCACTTT.

The chain employs TRBV5-1 and TRBJ1-1; D possibly corresponds to TRBD1 (5 bases). The germline V gene encodes CDR1 SGHRS and CDR2 YFSETQ. V was cut by 6 bases and J by 1 base, with 10 bases left in between. CDR3 size: 13 residues. The CDR3 here is CASKETANTEAFF. Written as DNA, the CDR3 is TGCGCCAGCAAGGAGACAGCGAACACTGAAGCTTTCTTT.

J is TRBJ1-2 and V is TRBV7-9; possibly TRBD1 for D (5 bases). This CDR3 contains 14 residues. The V gene lost 6 bases and the J gene lost 2 bases, with 13 bases spanning the gap. Germline V gene data show CDR1 as SEHNR and CDR2 as FQNEAQ (reference sequence). CDR3 DNA sequence: TGTGCCAGCAGACGGGGGACGGGCAACTATGGCTACACCTTC. Its protein is CASRRGTGNYGYTF.

V gene TRBV6-5 combines with J gene TRBJ1-3; a weak D match, TRBD1 (5 bases). V was clipped by 7 bases and J by 3 bases, with 16 bases between them. Germline CDR1 reads MNHEY; CDR2 reads SVGAGI. The CDR3 length is 15 residues. CDR3 sequence: CASIAFQGGGNTIYF. The CDR3 nucleotides are TGTGCCAGCATTGCATTCCAGGGAGGTGGAAACACCATATATTTT.

The J gene is TRBJ1-4, the V gene TRBV29-1; TRBD1 agrees at 8 bases. J gave up 8 bases and V 5 bases, and 13 bases lay outside the gene matches. This CDR3 has 15 residues. Per germline, CDR1 SQVTM and CDR2 ANQGSEA. The CDR3 sequence is CSVSLGQGEGEKLFF. The CDR3 DNA reads as TGCAGCGTTTCCCTCGGACAGGGAGAAGGGGAAAAACTGTTTTTT. The variable domain in full, completed from reference TRBV29-1 and TRBJ1-4, reads SAVISQKPSRDICQRGTSLTIQCQVDSQVTMMFWYRQQPGQSLTLIATANQGSEATYESGFVIDKFPISRPNLTFSTLTVSNMSPEDSSIYLCSVSLGQGEGEKLFFGSGTQLSVL.

The CDR3 nucleotides are TGTGCCAGCAGTGGGGCGATGAACACTGAAGCTTTCTTT. Its translation: CASSGAMNTEAFF. V gene TRBV2 combines with J gene TRBJ1-1; D remains ambiguous. Germline CDR1 reads SNHLY; CDR2 reads FYNNEI. The CDR3 spans 13 residues. V was clipped by 4 bases and J by 0 bases, with 6 bases between them.

V and J are TRBV5-1 and TRBJ1-1; D uncertain. V was cut by 1 base and J by 0 bases, with 4 bases left in between. This CDR3 region has 13 residues. Looked up from germline, CDR1 is SGHRS and CDR2 is YFSETQ. In DNA form, the CDR3 reads TGCGCCAGCAGCTTGAACATGAACACTGAAGCTTTCTTT. As protein: CASSLNMNTEAFF. Filled out from reference TRBV5-1 and TRBJ1-1, the complete variable domain reads KAGVTQTPRYLIKTRGQQVTLSCSPISGHRSVSWYQQTPGQGLQFLFEYFSETQRNKGNFPGRFSGRQFSNSRSEMNVSTLELGDSALYLCASSLNMNTEAFFGQGTRLTVV.

This clone was counted a single time. The gene calls are TRBV19 and TRBJ1-6; TRBD1 agrees at 8 bases. Trimming removed 3 bases from V and 9 bases from J; junction bases left unmatched: 4. Germline CDR1 is LNHDA and CDR2 is SQIVND (reference sequence). The CDR3 runs to 14 residues. CDR3: CASSMGQEGSPLHF. DNA for the CDR3: TGTGCCAGTAGTATGGGACAGGAGGGTTCACCCCTCCACTTT.

In its sample, this clone was seen a few times. Other DNA sequences within the sample encode an identical CDR3. The rearrangement links TRBV5-4 to TRBJ1-3, with 8 bases matching TRBD1. Germline V lookup: CDR1 SGHNT, CDR2 YYREEE (reference sequence). This CDR3 is built from 14 residues. The V gene end was trimmed by 2 bases and the J gene end by 4 bases; junction bases not matched to a gene: 2. CDR3 loop: CASSFGTGGNTIYF. In DNA form, the CDR3 reads TGTGCCAGCAGCTTCGGGACAGGCGGAAACACCATATATTTT.

The chain joins TRBV6-5 to TRBJ1-4, with TRBD1 identical over 8 bases. From germline, CDR1 is MNHEY and CDR2 SVGAGI. This CDR3 region has 13 residues. V trimming: 6 bases; J trimming: 7 bases; junction bases outside the gene matches: 4. CDR3 amino acids: CASSLTGVEKLFF. CDR3 nucleotides: TGTGCCAGCAGCCTGACAGGGGTTGAAAAACTGTTTTTT.

The chain combines TRBV6-9 with TRBJ2-7, with a tentative D call TRBD2 (5 bases). This CDR3 spans 14 amino acids. CDR1 is MNHGY, CDR2 SVAAGI, per germline. The V end was cut by 2 bases, the J end by 6 bases, with 14 bases between. CDR3 DNA: TGTGCCAGCAGTTATGGGCCTAAGGAGGTCGAGCAGTACTTC. Encoded protein: CASSYGPKEVEQYF.

The CDR3 nucleotides read TGTGCCAGCAGCCAGCGGACAGGGGGCATTAATTTGGCTGAAGCTTTCTTT. It translates to CASSQRTGGINLAEAFF. This chain links TRBV11-2 with TRBJ1-1; TRBD1 aligns across 11 bases. This CDR3 is built from 17 residues. Germline CDR1 and CDR2: SGHAT and FQNNGV. J was trimmed by 6 bases and V by 5 bases; bases with no gene match: 14.

This chain connects TRBV19 to TRBJ1-2, with TRBD1 matching 10 bases. Germline CDR1 LNHDA, CDR2 SQIVND (reference sequence). This CDR3 spans 13 amino acids. V shed 3 bases and J 7 bases; nucleotides not matched to a gene: 2. CDR3 DNA sequence: TGTGCCAGTAGTATCGACAGGGGGCTTGGCTACACCTTC. Its translation: CASSIDRGLGYTF.

This clone came up a few times. V is TRBV5-4 and J is TRBJ2-5; TRBD2 aligns across 13 bases. The V and J ends lost 4 bases and 4 bases, in that order; junction bases with no gene match: 4. This CDR3 has 15 amino acids. Germline values: CDR1 SGHNT, CDR2 YYREEE (reference sequence). CDR3 sequence (DNA): TGTGCCAGCAGCCGTAGACTAGCGGGAGGAGAGACCCAGTACTTC. Translated, it gives CASSRRLAGGETQYF.

This clone has more than one count but fewer than ten. The chain recombines TRBV20-1 with TRBJ1-1; D remains unclear. CDR3 size: 12 residues. The germline V gene has CDR1 DFQATT and CDR2 SNEGSKA (reference sequence). The ends were cut back, 3 bases at V and 5 bases at J, with 10 bases in the middle. CDR3 coding DNA: TGCAGTGCTAGTAGGAGTAGTACTGAAGCTTTCTTT. This gives the protein CSASRSSTEAFF.

V gene TRBV7-9 combines with J gene TRBJ1-6; D is perhaps TRBD1 (5 bases). The germline CDR1 and CDR2 sequences are SEHNR and FQNEAQ (reference sequence). The CDR3 has 15 amino acids. Trimming took 5 bases from V and 7 from J, leaving 15 bases between them. CDR3 in amino acids: CASSPQAPGNSPLHF. The CDR3 DNA reads as TGTGCCAGCAGCCCACAGGCCCCGGGCAATTCACCCCTCCACTTT. Full variable domain (remainder filled in from reference TRBV7-9 and TRBJ1-6): DTGVSQNPRHKITKRGQNVTFRCDPISEHNRLYWYRQTLGQGPEFLTYFQNEAQLEKSRLLSDRFSAERPKGSFSTLEIQRTEQGDSAMYLCASSPQAPGNSPLHFGNGTRLTVT.

The J gene is TRBJ1-6, the V gene TRBV6-5; 7 bases agree with TRBD1. CDR3 length equals 14 residues. Looked up from germline, CDR1 is MNHEY and CDR2 is SVGAGI. V lost 7 bases to trimming and J lost 7 bases; unmatched junction nucleotides: 7. CDR3 sequence: CASTLGTANSPLHF. The CDR3 DNA reads as TGTGCCAGCACCCTGGGGACAGCAAATTCACCCCTCCACTTT.

In nucleotides, the CDR3 is TGTGCCATCAGTGAGAACAGGGGGGACACTGAAGCTTTCTTT. Translation gives CAISENRGDTEAFF. This chain connects TRBV10-3 to TRBJ1-1; 8 bases align to TRBD1. Trimming cost V 2 bases and J 3 bases; bases outside gene matches: 2. The germline V gene encodes CDR1 ENHRY and CDR2 SYGVKD. This CDR3 has 14 residues.

J is TRBJ1-2 and V is TRBV2, with D perhaps TRBD1 (5 bases). The CDR3 has 14 amino acids. The V and J ends lost 4 bases and 3 bases respectively, with 12 bases between them. In germline, CDR1 is SNHLY, CDR2 FYNNEI. The CDR3 reads CASSARRGDYGYTF. Written as DNA, the CDR3 is TGTGCCAGCAGTGCCCGACGGGGGGACTATGGCTACACCTTC.

Of note for this clone: A read error may produce the germline difference seen at one junction end. The J gene is TRBJ1-2, the V gene TRBV10-3, with 7 bases lining up with TRBD1. The CDR3 is 14 amino acids. Germline V gives CDR1 ENHRY, CDR2 SYGVKD. The CDR3 spells CAIRDTGDNYGYTF. CDR3 coding DNA: TGTGCCATCCGTGACACAGGGGATAACTATGGCTACACCTTC.

V usage is TRBV9 and J usage is TRBJ1-2, with TRBD1 as a possible D gene (6 bases). Germline assignment: CDR1 SGDLS and CDR2 YYNGEE. This CDR3 spans 15 amino acids. V lost 3 bases and J 4 bases, leaving 16 bases between the germline ends. Here the CDR3 DNA reads TGTGCCAGCAGCGCGGACAGCCTAATACCCTATGGCTACACCTTC. Translated, it gives CASSADSLIPYGYTF.

This clone occurred once. The J gene is TRBJ2-1, the V gene TRBV12-3 or TRBV12-4; a weak D match, TRBD1 (5 bases). CDR3 size: 13 residues. V was trimmed by 8 bases and J by 2 bases, leaving 10 bases between them. For the CDR3, the DNA is TGTGCCAGCGTCCCGGACACCTACAATGAGCAGTTCTTC. Protein: CASVPDTYNEQFF.

Here the CDR3 DNA reads TGTGCCAGCAGCATAGACAGGGGCACCGGGGAGCTGTTTTTT. Its translation is CASSIDRGTGELFF. J is TRBJ2-2 and V is TRBV7-8; TRBD1 aligns across 8 bases. CDR3 size: 14 residues. The germline gives CDR1 SGHVS, CDR2 FQNEAQ. The trim removed 5 bases at V and 4 bases at J, leaving 3 bases unmatched.